These 13 T cell receptor beta chains share one sample of origin, sequenced in a study of STAT3 mutations in large granular lymphocyte leukemia. This table comes from immunoSEQ multiplex PCR, and its TCRdb copy is limited to in-frame clones, with some not included. Of over 30,000 clones in the sample, around 88% were seen once. Findings and limits, study-wide: In T-cell large granular lymphocyte leukemia, about half of patients showed multiple immunodominant subclonotypes.

For these TCRs, the target antigens are not known. The sample comprised peripheral blood mononuclear cells. Source of these receptors: a man in his sixties with T-cell large granular lymphocyte leukemia. Some clones in this sample may be carry-over from other donors' samples.

V gene TRBV6-1 combines with J gene TRBJ2-7, with TRBD2 as a possible D gene (6 bases). There are 18 residues in the CDR3. CDR1 and CDR2 (germline): MNHNS, SASEGT. V was shortened by 4 bases and J by 2 bases, with 24 bases between the two germline ends. The CDR3 spells CASSGAGGTFPFTYEQYF. CDR3 bases: TGTGCCAGCAGTGGGGCCGGGGGTACTTTCCCTTTTACCTACGAGCAGTACTTC.

The V call is TRBV4-3, the J call TRBJ2-5; the D gene is possibly TRBD2 (5 bases). The germline gives CDR1 LGHNA, CDR2 YSLEER. The ends were cut back, 3 bases at V and 3 bases at J, with 14 bases in the middle. This CDR3 is built from 15 residues. CDR3 in amino acids: CASSQRRVKEETQYF. The CDR3 DNA follows: TGCGCCAGCAGCCAGAGGCGGGTGAAAGAAGAGACCCAGTACTTC.

A few counts support this clone. This chain links TRBV18 with TRBJ1-1; perhaps TRBD1 as D (6 bases). Germline CDR1 reads KGHSH; CDR2 reads LQKENI. The CDR3 is 13 residues long. V was trimmed by 1 base and J by 7 bases, leaving 10 bases between them. In DNA form, the CDR3 reads TGTGCCAGCTCACCACTAACAGGGCATGAAGCTTTCTTT. As protein: CASSPLTGHEAFF.

A word on this clone: The junction departs from germline at one end; a sequencing error may be responsible. The chain recombines TRBV29-1 with TRBJ2-7; TRBD1 matches 8 bases. Germline CDR1 is SQVTM and CDR2 is ANQGSEA. This CDR3 region has 13 residues. The CDR3 spells CSGGGQGSNEQYF. The CDR3 DNA follows: TGCAGCGGGGGTGGACAGGGCTCCAACGAGCAGTACTTC.

This chain uses TRBV7-2 with TRBJ2-7; TRBD2 is a possible D gene (5 bases). Germline CDR1 SGHTA, CDR2 FQGNSA. This CDR3 has 17 amino acids. Trimming removed 0 bases at V and 3 bases at J, with 18 bases between. The CDR3 region is CASSLASAGVRYYEQYF. The CDR3 nucleotides are TGTGCCAGCAGCTTAGCGTCGGCGGGTGTACGGTACTACGAGCAGTACTTC.

CDR3 protein: CASSMSDLTYEQYF. CDR3 in DNA: TGTGCCAGTAGTATGTCGGACTTAACGTACGAGCAGTACTTC. V gene TRBV19 combines with J gene TRBJ2-7; perhaps TRBD2 as D (5 bases). The CDR3 has 14 amino acids. Germline CDR1 and CDR2: LNHDA and SQIVND (reference sequence). With 3 bases removed from V and 4 bases from J, the gap between germline ends came to 13 bases.

This rearrangement joins TRBV18 to TRBJ2-5; possibly TRBD1 for D (5 bases). V lost 3 bases, J lost 2 bases, and 10 bases lay in between. The CDR3 sequence is 14 residues long. CDR1 and CDR2 from the germline V gene are KGHSH and LQKENI. Here the CDR3 reads CASSPTEGQETQYF. CDR3 nucleotide sequence: TGTGCCAGCTCACCGACAGAAGGGCAAGAGACCCAGTACTTC.

This clone has more than one count but fewer than ten. J is TRBJ1-1 and V is TRBV30; D is undetermined. The CDR3 is 13 amino acids. CDR1 GTSNPN and CDR2 SVGIG come from the germline V gene (reference sequence). Trimming cost V 0 bases and J 1 base, with 6 bases left between them. The CDR3 DNA is TGTGCCTGGAGTGTACAAGAGAACACTGAAGCTTTCTTT. This sequence encodes CAWSVQENTEAFF.

The chain recombines TRBV27 with TRBJ2-7, with a tentative D call TRBD2 (7 bases). Germline CDR1 reads MNHEY; CDR2 reads SMNVEV (reference sequence). V was cut by 4 bases and J by 7 bases, with 23 bases left in between. There are 16 residues in the CDR3. CDR3 in amino acids: CASSSPTGGATGEQYF. The CDR3 bases are TGTGCCAGCAGTTCCCCCACGGGGGGCGCGACGGGTGAGCAGTACTTC.

About this clone itself: A read error may account for a junction end that differs from germline. The J gene is TRBJ1-6, the V gene TRBV28; D call uncertain. The germline V gene encodes CDR1 MDHEN and CDR2 SYDVKM. This CDR3 comprises 12 residues. The CDR3 bases are TGTGCCAGCAGTTTACCCCGCGGGCCGCTGCTTTTT. It codes for CASSLPRGPLLF.

This chain uses TRBV30 with TRBJ1-1; no definite D call. V dropped 8 bases and J dropped 0 bases, with 10 bases sitting between them. Germline loops: CDR1 GTSNPN, CDR2 SVGIG (reference sequence). This CDR3 contains 12 residues. The CDR3 DNA reads TGTGCCGAAAAGATAATGAACACTGAAGCTTTCTTT. Translated: CAEKIMNTEAFF.

CDR3 nucleotide sequence: TGCGCCAGCAGCAGCTTTCGGACAGGGACGACAGATACGCAGTATTTT. This sequence encodes CASSSFRTGTTDTQYF. V gene TRBV5-1 combines with J gene TRBJ2-3, with 8 bases lining up with TRBD1. The CDR3 extends over 16 amino acids. The germline V gene encodes CDR1 SGHRS and CDR2 YFSETQ. J lost 3 bases, V lost 4 bases, and 10 bases had no gene match.

CDR3: CASSMDGGSNQPQHF. DNA for the CDR3: TGTGCCAGCAGCATGGACGGGGGGTCGAATCAGCCCCAGCATTTT. V and J are TRBV5-6 and TRBJ1-5; tentative D call: TRBD1 (5 bases). Germline V lookup: CDR1 SGHDT, CDR2 YYEEEE. V lost 4 bases and J lost 4, with 15 bases in between. This CDR3 has 15 residues. Together with reference TRBV5-6 and TRBJ1-5, the CDR3 gives the full variable domain: DAGVTQSPTHLIKTRGQQVTLRCSPKSGHDTVSWYQQALGQGPQFIFQYYEEEERQRGNFPDRFSGHQFPNYSSELNVNALLLGDSALYLCASSMDGGSNQPQHFGDGTRLSIL.